These 16 T cell receptor beta chains share one sample of origin, sequenced in a study of cytomegalovirus exposure and HLA in healthy donors. It was with 60 Vbeta and 13 Jbeta primers that the PCR ran. Sequencing used immunoSEQ multiplex PCR; TCRdb keeps in-frame clones, though not all of them. The data contain approximately 190,000 clones, approximately 88% of them singletons. What was sequenced was PBMCs. These receptors were obtained from a woman between 45 and 65 years old in good health and CMV-seropositive.

The gene calls are TRBV7-8 and TRBJ2-7; possible D gene TRBD2, 6 bases. Trimming removed 5 bases from V and 7 bases from J, with 15 bases in between. This CDR3 is 13 amino acids long. The germline V gene has CDR1 SGHVS and CDR2 FQNEAQ. This chain's CDR3 is CASSQGSAGEQYF. As DNA, the CDR3 is TGTGCCAGCAGCCAGGGAAGCGCGGGAGAGCAGTACTTC.

The chain joins TRBV7-2 to TRBJ1-3; D unresolved. Germline assignment: CDR1 SGHTA and CDR2 FQGNSA. The CDR3 has 12 residues. V was cut by 5 bases and J by 4 bases, with 6 bases left in between. Written as DNA, the CDR3 is TGTGCCAGCAGCAACAAGGGAAACACCATATATTTT. Its protein is CASSNKGNTIYF. Combining the CDR3 with reference TRBV7-2 and TRBJ1-3 gives the whole variable domain GAGVSQSPSNKVTEKGKDVELRCDPISGHTALYWYRQSLGQGLEFLIYFQGNSAPDKSGLPSDRFSAERTGGSVSTLTIQRTQQEDSAVYLCASSNKGNTIYFGEGSWLTVV.

This chain connects TRBV5-6 to TRBJ2-1, with 15 bases matching TRBD2. The CDR3 sequence is 19 residues long. V dropped 4 bases and J dropped 4; count of bases not matched to a gene: 12. In germline, CDR1 is SGHDT, CDR2 YYEEEE. CDR3: CASSTWGLAGGLIYNEQFF. As DNA, the CDR3 is TGTGCCAGCAGCACGTGGGGACTAGCGGGGGGCTTAATATACAATGAGCAGTTCTTC.

The table lists this clone with a few counts. The V gene is TRBV19, the J gene TRBJ2-7; TRBD1 might be the D (6 bases). This CDR3 has 15 amino acids. Germline V gene lookup returns CDR1 LNHDA and CDR2 SQIVND (reference sequence). The V end lost 1 base, the J end lost 0 bases, and 10 bases lay between the germline ends. CDR3 sequence: CASSIGDTLSYEQYF. The DNA of the CDR3 is TGTGCCAGTAGTATAGGGGACACACTCTCCTACGAGCAGTACTTC.

This clone was seen a handful of times. J is TRBJ2-1 and V is TRBV19; weak D call: TRBD2 (6 bases). Germline V CDR1 and CDR2: LNHDA, SQIVND (reference sequence). This CDR3 comprises 14 residues. V gave up 3 bases and J gave up 8 bases, with 14 bases separating them. The CDR3 is CASSISGWGDEQFF. CDR3 nucleotides: TGTGCCAGTAGTATCAGTGGGTGGGGGGATGAGCAGTTCTTC.

In DNA form, the CDR3 reads TGTGCCAGCAGTGAAGCGCACGGGGGGGTCTATGGCTACACCTTC. Encoded protein: CASSEAHGGVYGYTF. The chain has TRBV6-1 and TRBJ1-2; possible D gene TRBD1, 5 bases. CDR1 MNHNS and CDR2 SASEGT come from the germline V gene. V gave up 0 bases and J gave up 4 bases, with 12 bases separating them. CDR3 size: 15 residues.

This clone occurred once. This specimen includes other DNA sequences encoding the same CDR3. The V and J genes are TRBV6-5 and TRBJ1-1; the D gene is possibly TRBD1 (6 bases). V gave up 2 bases and J gave up 1 base, with 8 bases separating them. Germline V CDR1 and CDR2: MNHEY, SVGAGI. The CDR3 runs 14 residues. CDR3 residues: CASSYGGQNTEAFF. CDR3 DNA: TGTGCCAGCAGTTACGGGGGACAGAACACTGAAGCTTTCTTT.

The CDR3: CASSGGLATNEKLFF. The CDR3, as DNA: TGTGCCAGCAGCGGAGGGCTGGCGACTAATGAAAAACTGTTTTTT. The J gene is TRBJ1-4, the V gene TRBV9; D ambiguous. This CDR3 spans 15 amino acids. The V end lost 3 bases, the J end lost 2 bases, and 11 bases lay between the germline ends. Germline V lookup: CDR1 SGDLS, CDR2 YYNGEE. Full variable domain (rest looked up from reference TRBV9 and TRBJ1-4): DSGVTQTPKHLITATGQRVTLRCSPRSGDLSVYWYQQSLDQGLQFLIQYYNGEERAKGNILERFSAQQFPDLHSELNLSSLELGDSALYFCASSGGLATNEKLFFGSGTQLSVL.

This clone has a handful of counts. J is TRBJ1-2 and V is TRBV7-9, with no clear D. The V and J ends lost 2 bases and 4 bases respectively, with 23 bases between them. Germline V lookup: CDR1 SEHNR, CDR2 FQNEAQ (reference sequence). This CDR3 has 18 residues. The chain's CDR3 is CASSLTVSIKSLLYGYTF. The CDR3 region has the DNA TGTGCCAGCAGCTTAACGGTTTCTATAAAATCTCTCCTCTATGGCTACACCTTC.

About this clone: The junction differs from germline at one of its ends, possibly a read error. The V gene is TRBV9, the J gene TRBJ2-3; a weak D match, TRBD2 (5 bases). The length of the CDR3 is 13 residues. Germline V lookup: CDR1 SGDLS, CDR2 YYNGEE. The CDR3 reads CASSPPSTDTQYF. The CDR3 DNA reads TGTGCCAGCAGCCCCCCTAGCACCGATACGCAGTATTTT.

The J gene is TRBJ2-7, the V gene TRBV5-6, with 9 bases that match TRBD1. CDR3 length: 15 amino acids. The germline V gene encodes CDR1 SGHDT and CDR2 YYEEEE. V dropped 2 bases and J dropped 3; count of bases not matched to a gene: 6. The CDR3 bases are TGTGCCAGCAGCTTTCGGAGGACAGGGGACTACGAGCAGTACTTC. Amino acid sequence: CASSFRRTGDYEQYF.

J is TRBJ2-4 and V is TRBV4-1; no clear D. The CDR3 runs to 14 residues. Per the germline V gene, CDR1 is MGHRA and CDR2 is YSYEKL. The V and J ends lost 1 base and 0 bases respectively, with 4 bases between them. CDR3 sequence: CASSQGLAKNIQYF. The CDR3 nucleotides read TGCGCCAGCAGCCAAGGACTAGCCAAAAACATTCAGTACTTC.

The chain has TRBV30 and TRBJ2-6; D not resolved. CDR1 GTSNPN and CDR2 SVGIG come from the germline V gene (reference sequence). V lost 1 base to trimming and J lost 4 bases, with 2 bases between them. The CDR3 consists of 12 residues. This CDR3 is CAWSAGANVLTF. As DNA, the CDR3 is TGTGCCTGGAGTGCAGGGGCCAACGTCCTGACTTTC.

The V gene is TRBV5-4, the J gene TRBJ1-2, with D perhaps matching TRBD1 (5 bases). CDR1 and CDR2 (germline): SGHNT, YYREEE (reference sequence). Trimming stripped 4 bases from V and 5 bases from J, with 12 bases between. The CDR3 length is 13 residues. This CDR3 is CASSVGGEYGYTF. The DNA of the CDR3 is TGTGCCAGCAGCGTGGGGGGGGAATATGGCTACACCTTC.

In DNA, the CDR3 is TGTGCCAGCAGCTTCCGGGACAGAATAGACGGCTACACCTTC. This translates into CASSFRDRIDGYTF. The V call is TRBV5-6, the J call TRBJ1-2; 7 nucleotides align to TRBD1. CDR3 length: 14 amino acids. V was clipped by 2 bases and J by 8 bases; unmatched bases: 9. Germline V gene sequence: CDR1 SGHDT, CDR2 YYEEEE. Filled out from reference TRBV5-6 and TRBJ1-2, the complete variable domain reads DAGVTQSPTHLIKTRGQQVTLRCSPKSGHDTVSWYQQALGQGPQFIFQYYEEEERQRGNFPDRFSGHQFPNYSSELNVNALLLGDSALYLCASSFRDRIDGYTFGSGTRLTVV.

This rearrangement joins TRBV11-3 to TRBJ2-1, with 10 nucleotides matching TRBD2. CDR1 is SGHNT and CDR2 is YENEEA in the germline V gene. The CDR3 totals 15 residues. J gave up 4 bases and V 5 bases, and 5 bases lay outside the gene matches. The CDR3 protein is CASSPGTSVYNEQFF. The CDR3 bases are TGTGCCAGCAGCCCCGGGACTAGCGTTTACAATGAGCAGTTCTTC.